This TCR beta chain was documented in a study of T cell repertoires in cytomegalovirus infection. The wider study: Epitope selection comprised recently identified HLA-C-restricted CMV epitopes and well-studied HLA-B-restricted CMV epitopes.

Study results and limitations: There were HLA-C-restricted CMV-specific TCR beta clonotypes dominating the ex vivo response.

Germline V gene lookup returns CDR1 LGHNA and CDR2 YSLEER. The J segment lost 3 bases and the V segment lost 4 bases, leaving 8 bases of the junction unmatched. The CDR3 sequence is 15 residues long. Concerning this clonotype: The antigen remains undetermined.

In TCRdb, the reads were re-called with MiXCR into one record per CDR3 protein. In the table there are some 800,000 distinct CDR3 sequences, 29% of which are singletons. Sequencing was performed on cultured CD8+ T cells from PBMCs, taken from culture after CMV antigen stimulation. The chain has TRBV4-3 and TRBJ2-5; the match to TRBD2 covers 7 bases. This TCR derives from a human donor in good health (CMV status not recorded). Some clones in this sample may be carry-over from other donors' samples. DNA of the CDR3: TGCGCCAGCAGCCCGACTAGCAGCGGAGAAGAGACCCAGTACTTC. Translated: CASSPTSSGEETQYF.